This TCR beta chain emerged from a study of blood T cell repertoires in COVID-19. Background on the study: COVID-19 samples, acute and convalescent, were from the United States, Italy and Spain. Nucleic acid was either cDNA or gDNA, and it came from T cells, B-cell-depleted T cells, or PBMCs.

Per the authors' pipeline: Reference gene primer amplification in the assay estimated nucleated cell counts. Profiling relied on immunoSEQ multiplex PCR, and the TCRdb table lists in-frame clones only, not all of them. V and J calls and clone size are as listed in that table; D and trimming were resolved from the DNA. The sample includes 230,000 or so clones, 80% to 85% of them seen just once. CDR3 length equals 14 residues. Germline V gene data show CDR1 as MDHEN and CDR2 as SYDVKM. With 5 bases clipped from V and 10 bases from J, the junction kept 6 bases outside the gene matches. This chain connects TRBV28 to TRBJ1-4, with 11 nucleotides matching TRBD1. Sequencing was carried out using peripheral blood. The sequence derives from a man aged 45-65 years with active or convalescent COVID-19. The CDR3 spells CASSGPGQGGKLFF. The CDR3 DNA sequence: TGTGCCAGCAGTGGACCGGGACAGGGGGGAAAACTGTTTTTT.